What follows are 30 T cell receptor beta chains derived from one specimen sequenced in a study of beta chain features in type 1 diabetes. Study conclusions and caveats: The study found moderately but significantly shorter TCRB CDR3s in all four CD4+ subsets of Type 1 diabetes patients.

These TCRs' antigens remain unknown. The sequenced template was cDNA made from the entire isolated RNA. Sequenced by immunoSEQ multiplex PCR; TCRdb stores in-frame clones only, minus some. Of about 710,000 clones listed, 11% to 15% were seen once; the top ten hold approximately 0.039%. Sequencing was done on a sample of naive CD4+ T cells from blood. These receptors were taken from a man between 18 and 35 years old with type 1 diabetes.

V is TRBV4-1 and J is TRBJ2-1; no firm D call. This CDR3 has 13 residues. V was trimmed by 1 base and J by 7 bases, leaving 8 bases between them. Germline V gene lookup returns CDR1 MGHRA and CDR2 YSYEKL. Here the CDR3 reads CASSQGDRNEQFF. In DNA, the CDR3 is TGCGCCAGCAGCCAAGGGGATAGGAATGAGCAGTTCTTC.

CDR3 DNA: TGTGCCAGCAGCTTGTGGCTGGTACAGGCGCACTATGGCTACACCTTC. This gives the protein CASSLWLVQAHYGYTF. The gene calls are TRBV5-4 and TRBJ1-2; TRBD1 is a possible D gene (5 bases). Germline V lookup: CDR1 SGHNT, CDR2 YYREEE (reference sequence). Between the trimmed V and J ends, which lost 1 base and 3 bases, there was a span of 16 bases. CDR3 size: 16 residues.

The chain has TRBV15 and TRBJ2-2; D unresolved. CDR1 is LNHNV, CDR2 YYDKDF, per germline (reference sequence). The ends were cut back, 5 bases at V and 5 bases at J, with 9 bases in the middle. The CDR3 runs to 13 residues. The CDR3 spells CATSWAETGELFF. CDR3 nucleotides: TGTGCCACCAGCTGGGCGGAGACCGGGGAGCTGTTTTTT.

The chain combines TRBV5-1 with TRBJ2-7; D ambiguous. This CDR3 comprises 13 residues. Germline CDR1 is SGHRS and CDR2 is YFSETQ. Trimming took 0 bases from V and 1 from J, leaving 5 bases between them. The CDR3 coding sequence is TGCGCCAGCAGCTTGGCCGAGTCCTACGAGCAGTACTTC. It is translated as CASSLAESYEQYF.

CDR3 coding DNA: TGTGCCCGCTCAGGGGAGTCCTACGAGCAGTACTTC. Its protein product is CARSGESYEQYF. The V call is TRBV30, the J call TRBJ2-7; D is perhaps TRBD1 (6 bases). Germline CDR1 GTSNPN, CDR2 SVGIG (reference sequence). CDR3 size: 12 residues. Trimming shortened V by 8 bases and J by 1 base, and 12 bases separated the two germline ends.

This clone was seen only a few times. The CDR3 region has the DNA TGTGCCTGGAGTGTTGACCGCAGGGACGAGCAGTACTTC. This gives the protein CAWSVDRRDEQYF. The chain uses TRBV30 and TRBJ2-7; TRBD1 is a possible D gene (5 bases). The V and J ends lost 0 bases and 5 bases respectively, with 11 bases between them. The CDR3 extends over 13 amino acids. The V gene's germline CDR1 is GTSNPN and CDR2 SVGIG (reference sequence).

V usage is TRBV11-2 and J usage is TRBJ2-2; D ambiguous. The V end lost 5 bases, the J end lost 5 bases, and 9 bases lay between the germline ends. Germline assignment: CDR1 SGHAT and CDR2 FQNNGV. The CDR3 length is 13 residues. The CDR3 spells CASSQRLTGELFF. In nucleotides, the CDR3 is TGTGCCAGCAGCCAGAGGTTGACCGGGGAGCTGTTTTTT.

This clone has more than one count but fewer than ten. This chain uses TRBV2 with TRBJ1-2; 9 bases are shared with TRBD1. V shed 5 bases and J 6 bases; nucleotides not matched to a gene: 4. This CDR3 has 13 amino acids. In germline, CDR1 is SNHLY, CDR2 FYNNEI. The CDR3 coding sequence is TGTGCCAGCAGTCAACAGGGGGCGGATGGCTACACCTTC. Amino acids: CASSQQGADGYTF.

This rearrangement joins TRBV20-1 to TRBJ1-1; no firm D call. The V and J ends lost 6 bases and 8 bases respectively, with 13 bases between them. The germline V gene has CDR1 DFQATT and CDR2 SNEGSKA (reference sequence). The CDR3 is made up of 11 amino acids. The CDR3 spells CSAHWASEAFF. For the CDR3, the DNA is TGCAGTGCCCATTGGGCCAGCGAAGCTTTCTTT.

V and J are TRBV5-1 and TRBJ1-4; unclear D gene. Germline V CDR1 and CDR2: SGHRS, YFSETQ. V was shortened by 1 base and J by 8 bases, with 12 bases between the two germline ends. The CDR3 totals 14 residues. In DNA, the CDR3 is TGCGCCAGCAGCTTGAGGCAGTCTCGGGAAAAACTGTTTTTT. This encodes CASSLRQSREKLFF.

This clone came up a few times. The same CDR3 arises from other DNA sequences in this sample as well. This chain links TRBV29-1 with TRBJ2-7; no reliable D call. The V gene's germline CDR1 is SQVTM and CDR2 ANQGSEA. This CDR3 has 11 residues. V lost 4 bases and J lost 0, with 4 bases in between. CDR3 DNA: TGCAGCGTTGCTAGCTCCTACGAGCAGTACTTC. This gives the protein CSVASSYEQYF.

The chain links TRBV9 to TRBJ1-4; D not resolved. Looked up from germline, CDR1 is SGDLS and CDR2 is YYNGEE. The CDR3 is 14 amino acids. V was shortened by 4 bases and J by 0 bases, with 7 bases between the two germline ends. CDR3 bases: TGTGCCAGCAGCCCCCAGACAACTAATGAAAAACTGTTTTTT. It encodes CASSPQTTNEKLFF.

The table lists this clone with a few counts. The rearrangement links TRBV30 to TRBJ1-3, with D perhaps matching TRBD1 (6 bases). The CDR3 loop spans 14 amino acids. Germline CDR1 GTSNPN, CDR2 SVGIG (reference sequence). V was pared by 1 base and J by 1 base, with 8 bases between. The CDR3 nucleotides are TGTGCCTGGAGTGAAACAGGGTCTGGAAACACCATATATTTT. The encoded protein is CAWSETGSGNTIYF. The complete variable domain, with remaining parts taken from reference TRBV30 and TRBJ1-3, reads SQTIHQWPATLVQPVGSPLSLECTVEGTSNPNLYWYRQAAGRGLQLLFYSVGIGQISSEVPQNLSASRPQDRQFILSSKKLLLSDSGFYLCAWSETGSGNTIYFGEGSWLTVV.

This clone was counted only a few times. The chain has TRBV6-6 and TRBJ1-6; D is perhaps TRBD1 (6 bases). Trimming took 0 bases from V and 7 from J, leaving 13 bases between them. Germline V gene sequence: CDR1 MNHNY, CDR2 SVGAGI (reference sequence). The CDR3 runs 16 residues. CDR3 DNA: TGTGCCAGCAGTTACTCCTCAGGGGCAGGGAATTCACCCCTCCACTTT. Translated, it gives CASSYSSGAGNSPLHF.

The chain couples TRBV19 to TRBJ2-7; D might be TRBD1 (7 bases). Germline V gene lookup returns CDR1 LNHDA and CDR2 SQIVND (reference sequence). CDR3 length: 15 residues. The V gene lost 5 bases and the J gene lost 0 bases, with 14 bases spanning the gap. Here the CDR3 DNA reads TGTGCCAGTAGTCCGAGACAGGGACTCTCCTACGAGCAGTACTTC. Encoded protein: CASSPRQGLSYEQYF.

This clone has just a few counts. The J gene is TRBJ2-1, the V gene TRBV4-3; 8 nucleotides agree with TRBD2. CDR3 length: 17 amino acids. CDR1 is LGHNA, CDR2 YSLEER, per germline. Trimming removed 0 bases from V and 4 bases from J; junction bases left unmatched: 8. The CDR3 region has the DNA TGCGCCAGCAGCCAAGACCGGGGGGGGACTTTGTACAATGAGCAGTTCTTC. The encoded protein is CASSQDRGGTLYNEQFF.

This chain uses TRBV7-8 with TRBJ2-7; TRBD1 might be the D (5 bases). CDR1 SGHVS and CDR2 FQNEAQ come from the germline V gene. The length of the CDR3 is 15 residues. The ends were cut back, 3 bases at V and 3 bases at J, with 15 bases in the middle. CDR3 region: CASSFNIQGNYEQYF. The DNA for the CDR3 is TGTGCCAGCAGCTTTAATATTCAGGGAAACTACGAGCAGTACTTC.

V is TRBV30 and J is TRBJ1-1; D possibly corresponds to TRBD1 (5 bases). The CDR3 is 17 residues long. V was pared by 2 bases and J by 0 bases, with 19 bases between. CDR1 and CDR2 (germline): GTSNPN, SVGIG (reference sequence). The CDR3 sequence is CAWSPGGLKVMNTEAFF. The CDR3 coding sequence is TGTGCCTGGAGTCCCGGGGGACTTAAGGTGATGAACACTGAAGCTTTCTTT.

This clone was seen a handful of times. The rearrangement links TRBV6-5 to TRBJ2-3, with D perhaps given as TRBD1 or TRBD2 (5 bases each). The CDR3 consists of 13 residues. Trimming took off 2 bases at V and 5 bases at J, with 8 bases between the two ends. CDR1 and CDR2 (germline): MNHEY, SVGAGI. The CDR3 region is CASSYKGRDTQYF. The CDR3 DNA follows: TGTGCCAGCAGTTACAAGGGGAGAGATACGCAGTATTTT.

V and J are TRBV9 and TRBJ1-2; D might be TRBD1 (5 bases). The CDR3 runs to 13 residues. Per germline, CDR1 SGDLS and CDR2 YYNGEE. Trimming took off 3 bases at V and 3 bases at J, with 9 bases between the two ends. The CDR3, as DNA: TGTGCCAGCAGCGAAAGGGGTGACTATGGCTACACCTTC. Translation: CASSERGDYGYTF. Full variable domain (remainder filled in from reference TRBV9 and TRBJ1-2): DSGVTQTPKHLITATGQRVTLRCSPRSGDLSVYWYQQSLDQGLQFLIQYYNGEERAKGNILERFSAQQFPDLHSELNLSSLELGDSALYFCASSERGDYGYTFGSGTRLTVV.

The chain carries TRBV2 and TRBJ2-2; D gene uncertain. V was trimmed by 5 bases and J by 2 bases, leaving 9 bases between them. Per germline, CDR1 SNHLY and CDR2 FYNNEI. The CDR3 is made up of 14 amino acids. The chain's CDR3 is CASSRLYNTGELFF. CDR3 coding DNA: TGTGCCAGCAGTAGGCTATATAACACCGGGGAGCTGTTTTTT.

This clone was seen a handful of times. The gene calls are TRBV28 and TRBJ2-7; 7 nucleotides align to TRBD1. The trim removed 6 bases at V and 1 base at J, leaving 9 bases unmatched. Germline values: CDR1 MDHEN, CDR2 SYDVKM. The CDR3 consists of 15 residues. The CDR3 reads CASRPGTANSYEQYF. DNA of the CDR3: TGTGCCAGCAGGCCCGGGACAGCAAATTCCTACGAGCAGTACTTC.

The rearrangement joins TRBV5-1 to TRBJ2-7, with 7 bases fitting TRBD2. Trimming at V came to 2 bases and at J to 6 bases, leaving 5 bases not matched to a gene. This CDR3 has 13 amino acids. Germline CDR1 reads SGHRS; CDR2 reads YFSETQ. The CDR3 nucleotides read TGCGCCAGCAGCTTACAAAGGGAGGGCGAGCAGTACTTC. Translating it yields CASSLQREGEQYF.

In this sample, this clone turned up a few times. Here the CDR3 DNA reads TGCAGCGTTGGACTAGCGGGAGAGGCGGAGCAGTACTTC. Translation gives CSVGLAGEAEQYF. The rearrangement joins TRBV29-1 to TRBJ2-7; 12 nucleotides line up with TRBD2. The germline V gene has CDR1 SQVTM and CDR2 ANQGSEA. The CDR3 extends over 13 amino acids. After removal of 4 bases from V and 7 bases from J, the junction contained 5 bases not matched to a gene.

The chain recombines TRBV2 with TRBJ2-7; no clear D. V was trimmed by 6 bases and J by 7 bases, leaving 19 bases between them. Germline V CDR1 and CDR2: SNHLY, FYNNEI. This CDR3 comprises 14 residues. The CDR3 loop reads CASSDTLSLGEQYF. The CDR3 DNA reads as TGTGCCAGCAGCGACACTCTTTCCCTTGGGGAGCAGTACTTC.

The chain carries TRBV27 and TRBJ1-2; 11 positions agree with TRBD1. CDR1 MNHEY and CDR2 SMNVEV come from the germline V gene (reference sequence). The CDR3 runs to 15 residues. The V segment lost 6 bases and the J segment 4 bases; nucleotides outside the gene matches: 7. CDR3 loop: CASSRTGGVSYGYTF. CDR3 in DNA: TGTGCCAGCAGCAGGACAGGGGGCGTTAGCTATGGCTACACCTTC.

The table lists this clone with a few counts. The chain combines TRBV5-1 with TRBJ1-5; D remains ambiguous. Trimming stripped 0 bases from V and 3 bases from J, with 7 bases between. This CDR3 spans 14 amino acids. The germline V gene has CDR1 SGHRS and CDR2 YFSETQ. CDR3 coding DNA: TGCGCCAGCAGCTTGGGTGGGAACAATCAGCCCCAGCATTTT. It yields the protein CASSLGGNNQPQHF. Drawing the rest from reference TRBV5-1 and TRBJ1-5, the complete variable domain is KAGVTQTPRYLIKTRGQQVTLSCSPISGHRSVSWYQQTPGQGLQFLFEYFSETQRNKGNFPGRFSGRQFSNSRSEMNVSTLELGDSALYLCASSLGGNNQPQHFGDGTRLSIL.

This chain joins TRBV6-6 and TRBJ2-1; no clear D. Trimming left V 5 bases short and J 4 bases short, with 12 bases between. Germline-derived CDR1 and CDR2 are MNHNY and SVGAGI (reference sequence). CDR3 size: 14 residues. This CDR3 reads CASSRDPQYNEQFF. The DNA for the CDR3 is TGTGCCAGCAGTCGTGACCCACAATACAATGAGCAGTTCTTC.

The rearrangement links TRBV4-1 to TRBJ2-3; D remains ambiguous. CDR1 and CDR2 from the germline V gene are MGHRA and YSYEKL. V was cut by 0 bases and J by 4 bases, with 14 bases left in between. The length of the CDR3 is 16 residues. The CDR3 is CASSQEREASSDTQYF. CDR3 DNA: TGCGCCAGCAGCCAAGAACGTGAGGCCTCGTCAGATACGCAGTATTTT.

V gene TRBV27 combines with J gene TRBJ1-5, with TRBD1 matching over 8 bases. V was pared by 3 bases and J by 0 bases, with 7 bases of the junction left unmatched. Germline V gives CDR1 MNHEY, CDR2 SMNVEV (reference sequence). The CDR3 sequence is 17 residues long. This chain's CDR3 is CASSLRGTGNSNQPQHF. DNA for the CDR3: TGTGCCAGCAGTTTGAGAGGGACAGGTAATAGCAATCAGCCCCAGCATTTT.